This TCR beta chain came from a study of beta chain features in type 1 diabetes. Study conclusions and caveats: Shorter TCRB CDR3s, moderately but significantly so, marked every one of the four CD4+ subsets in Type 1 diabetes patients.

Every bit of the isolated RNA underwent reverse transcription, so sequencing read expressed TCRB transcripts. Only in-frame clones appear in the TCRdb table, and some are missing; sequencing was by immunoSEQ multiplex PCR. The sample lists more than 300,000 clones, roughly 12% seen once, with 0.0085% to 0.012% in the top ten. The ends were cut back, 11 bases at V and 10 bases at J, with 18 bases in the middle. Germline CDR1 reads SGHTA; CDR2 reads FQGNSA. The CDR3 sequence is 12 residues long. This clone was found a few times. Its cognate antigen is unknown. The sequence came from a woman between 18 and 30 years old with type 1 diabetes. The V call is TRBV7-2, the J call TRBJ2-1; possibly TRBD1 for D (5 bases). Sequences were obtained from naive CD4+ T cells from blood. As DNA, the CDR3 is TGTGCCGCGACGAACTCAGGGTACGAGCAGTTCTTC. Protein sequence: CAATNSGYEQFF.